This T cell receptor (beta chain) originates from a study of blood T cell repertoires in COVID-19. As for the study in general: Whether acute or convalescent, the COVID-19 samples came from the United States, Italy and Spain.

The CDR3 contains 15 residues. The V and J ends lost 0 bases and 4 bases, in that order; junction bases with no gene match: 5. Per germline, CDR1 MNHEY and CDR2 SVGEGT. In the study's own analysis: Cell counts per sample came from amplifying reference gene primers. Measured with immunoSEQ multiplex PCR; TCRdb has only the in-frame clones, and not every one. V and J calls and clone size are as listed in that table; D and trimming were resolved from the DNA. The sample records around 64,000 clones, about 88% being singletons. The sequence derives from a man older than 75 in a cohort sampled during active COVID-19. Material for sequencing was peripheral blood. This chain uses TRBV6-2 or TRBV6-3 with TRBJ2-5; 7 bases map to TRBD2. CDR3: CASSYSAAGTETQYF. CDR3 sequence (DNA): TGTGCCAGCAGTTACTCAGCAGCGGGAACAGAGACCCAGTACTTC.